These 11 T cell receptor beta chains were sequenced from one sample in a study of PD-L1 blockade in urothelial cancer (TCRdb year 2017). This specimen's time point label, per the study, means: peripheral blood 6 weeks after treatment start. Preparation of the library involved the immunoSEQ multiplex PCR assay. This is the immuneACCESS table as TCRdb keeps it, with only in-frame sequences that have V and J called. A part of the clones is gone; compared with another copy, unresolved V genes explain less than half, and the rest is unexplained. The sample table contains about 120,000 clones; only one count was recorded for 86% of them. Of the sample, 2.4% falls within the top ten clones. The sample in question was PBMCs, obtained around atezolizumab (anti-PD-L1) treatment. Receptors originate from a man aged 45-65 years with urothelial cancer.

This chain joins TRBV7-3 and TRBJ2-2; 7 nucleotides match TRBD2. This CDR3 is 17 amino acids long. The germline V gene has CDR1 SGHTA and CDR2 FQGTGA. J gave up 8 bases and V 2 bases, and 14 bases lay outside the gene matches. DNA of the CDR3: TGTGCCAGCAGCTTATACCCGCGGCTAGCGGCAGGAGGGGAGCTGTTTTTT. Its protein is CASSLYPRLAAGGELFF.

The rearrangement uses TRBV7-2 and TRBJ2-1; tentative D call: TRBD2 (6 bases). Germline loops: CDR1 SGHTA, CDR2 FQGNSA. V dropped 3 bases and J dropped 4 bases, with 13 bases sitting between them. This CDR3 contains 15 residues. This CDR3 is CASSFGWGTYNEQFF. The CDR3 DNA reads TGTGCCAGCAGCTTTGGGTGGGGGACTTACAATGAGCAGTTCTTC.

V is TRBV7-2 and J is TRBJ2-1; TRBD2 aligns across 7 bases. Germline assignment: CDR1 SGHTA and CDR2 FQGNSA. The CDR3 loop spans 15 amino acids. J gave up 0 bases and V 7 bases, and 6 bases lay outside the gene matches. For the CDR3, the DNA is TGTGCCAGCAAGATAGGGACTAACTCCTACAATGAGCAGTTCTTC. It encodes CASKIGTNSYNEQFF.

This sequence joins TRBV5-1 and TRBJ2-3; no reliable D call. The CDR3 loop spans 14 amino acids. The germline gives CDR1 SGHRS, CDR2 YFSETQ. Trimming removed 2 bases from V and 1 base from J, with 8 bases in between. The CDR3 reads CASSFGSRTDTQYF. CDR3 DNA sequence: TGCGCCAGCAGCTTCGGGTCTCGCACAGATACGCAGTATTTT.

This clone was picked up one time. The genes are TRBV6-5 and TRBJ2-7; TRBD1 might be the D (6 bases). The V and J ends lost 5 bases and 1 base respectively, with 15 bases between them. Germline values: CDR1 MNHEY, CDR2 SVGAGI. The CDR3 has 15 residues. This CDR3 is CASSPGIGQSYEQYF. CDR3 bases: TGTGCCAGCAGTCCCGGCATAGGACAGTCCTACGAGCAGTACTTC.

The chain recombines TRBV11-1 with TRBJ2-7; 7 positions match TRBD1. Germline CDR1 is SGHAT and CDR2 is FQDESV (reference sequence). The CDR3 has 15 amino acids. Trimming took 0 bases from V and 5 from J; bases not matched to a gene: 7. The CDR3 loop is CASSLAAQGFNEQYF. The CDR3 coding sequence is TGTGCCAGCAGCTTAGCTGCACAGGGGTTCAACGAGCAGTACTTC.

The chain recombines TRBV6-4 with TRBJ1-6; D might be TRBD1 (5 bases). The germline V gene encodes CDR1 MRHNA and CDR2 SNTAGT. Trimming cost V 2 bases and J 10 bases, with 12 bases left between them. The CDR3 length is 14 residues. The CDR3 nucleotides are TGTGCCAGCAGTGACCGGGCAGGGCAATCACCCCTCCACTTT. Its protein product is CASSDRAGQSPLHF.

This clone was recorded a few times. The chain employs TRBV7-6 and TRBJ2-1; maybe TRBD2 (5 bases). The CDR3 is 15 amino acids. Trimming cost V 1 base and J 5 bases, with 12 bases left between them. Germline V lookup: CDR1 SGHVS, CDR2 FNYEAQ. The CDR3 protein is CASSLGGGHNNEQFF. The CDR3 coding sequence is TGTGCCAGCAGCTTAGGTGGCGGGCATAACAATGAGCAGTTCTTC. Full variable domain (missing parts from reference TRBV7-6 and TRBJ2-1): GAGVSQSPRYKVTKRGQDVALRCDPISGHVSLYWYRQALGQGPEFLTYFNYEAQQDKSGLPNDRFSAERPEGSISTLTIQRTEQRDSAMYRCASSLGGGHNNEQFFGPGTRLTVL.

About this clone: Sequence at one end of the junction differs from germline and may be a read error. V and J are TRBV6-1 and TRBJ1-1, with 7 bases fitting TRBD1. The CDR3 sequence is 13 residues long. Germline V gene lookup returns CDR1 MNHNS and CDR2 SASEGT. In nucleotides, the CDR3 is TGTGTCAGCAGCGGAACAGGGGTCCCGAAAGCTTTCTTT. This sequence encodes CVSSGTGVPKAFF.

The V call is TRBV7-6, the J call TRBJ1-1; tentatively, D is TRBD1 (5 bases). This CDR3 is 16 amino acids long. CDR1 is SGHVS and CDR2 is FNYEAQ in the germline V gene. The ends were cut back, 2 bases at V and 3 bases at J, with 16 bases in the middle. CDR3 sequence reads: CASSLTQGGGDTEAFF. CDR3 sequence (DNA): TGTGCCAGCAGCTTAACCCAGGGCGGTGGTGACACTGAAGCTTTCTTT.

The V call is TRBV11-2, the J call TRBJ2-6, with 12 bases aligning to TRBD2. V dropped 7 bases and J dropped 0; count of bases not matched to a gene: 4. Germline V gene data show CDR1 as SGHAT and CDR2 as FQNNGV. The CDR3 consists of 17 residues. CDR3 sequence: CASNRLAGVSGANVLTF. Written as DNA, the CDR3 is TGTGCCAGCAACAGACTAGCGGGGGTCTCTGGGGCCAACGTCCTGACTTTC.